These 13 T cell receptor beta chains originate from one sample sequenced in a study of control samples from healthy donors and cancer patients. Profiled with immunoSEQ multiplex PCR; TCRdb holds only in-frame clones, not every one. Of 80,000 to 100,000 clones listed, more than 90% are singletons. Sequencing was done on a sample of blood. These receptors all stem from a human donor in good health. The donor label of this sample is uncertain.

This chain connects TRBV10-3 to TRBJ2-7; 9 bases are a match to TRBD1. Germline-derived CDR1 and CDR2 are ENHRY and SYGVKD. With 6 bases clipped from V and 7 bases from J, the junction kept 7 bases outside the gene matches. The CDR3 is 13 amino acids. CDR3 amino acids: CAISLDRGREQYF. The CDR3 nucleotides are TGTGCCATCAGCCTGGACAGGGGACGGGAGCAGTACTTC.

This clone was detected once. V usage is TRBV3-1 (or the pseudogene TRBV3-2) and J usage is TRBJ2-3; D call uncertain. The CDR3 is made up of 13 amino acids. Germline V gene lookup returns CDR1 LGHDT and CDR2 YNNKEL (reference sequence). Trimming shortened V by 4 bases and J by 2 bases, and 7 bases separated the two germline ends. CDR3 residues: CASSRASTDTQYF. The CDR3 DNA reads TGTGCCAGCAGCCGGGCGTCCACAGATACGCAGTATTTT.

J is TRBJ2-2 and V is TRBV4-1, with D tentatively TRBD2 (5 bases). The CDR3 sequence is 15 residues long. Germline V gene sequence: CDR1 MGHRA, CDR2 YSYEKL. Trimming left V 4 bases short and J 2 bases short, with 11 bases between. CDR3 amino acids: CASSLGNSNTGELFF. In DNA form, the CDR3 reads TGCGCCAGCAGCCTCGGGAACAGTAACACCGGGGAGCTGTTTTTT.

The rearrangement uses TRBV4-1 and TRBJ2-1, with a weak D call TRBD1 (6 bases). Trimming took off 2 bases at V and 3 bases at J, with 26 bases between the two ends. Germline CDR1 MGHRA, CDR2 YSYEKL. The CDR3 is 20 residues long. CDR3: CASSQQRRRRTVRHYNEQFF. CDR3 bases: TGCGCCAGCAGCCAACAACGTCGGCGTCGGACAGTGAGGCACTACAATGAGCAGTTCTTC.

A remark on this clone: Different DNA sequences within this sample yield the same CDR3. V and J are TRBV10-3 and TRBJ2-7, with TRBD2 identical over 7 bases. This CDR3 has 12 residues. V lost 11 bases, J lost 0 bases, and 4 bases stayed unmatched. Germline-derived CDR1 and CDR2 are ENHRY and SYGVKD. CDR3 nucleotides: TGTGCCGCGGGAGTGAACTCCTACGAGCAGTACTTC. Amino acids: CAAGVNSYEQYF.

CDR3 coding DNA: TGTGCCAGCAGCCAAAGGATTGTTGGCAATCAGCCCCAGCATTTT. Its protein product is CASSQRIVGNQPQHF. The rearrangement joins TRBV3-1 (or the pseudogene TRBV3-2) to TRBJ1-5; D remains unclear. In germline, CDR1 is LGHDT, CDR2 YNNKEL (reference sequence). Trimming pared 2 bases from V and 2 bases from J, leaving 10 bases between. The CDR3 is 15 amino acids.

In this sample, this clone turned up once. This sequence joins TRBV5-5 and TRBJ2-1; TRBD2 matches at 7 bases. Trimming removed 1 base from V and 1 base from J; junction bases left unmatched: 2. Germline CDR1 and CDR2: SGHKS and YYEKEE (reference sequence). This CDR3 is 15 amino acids long. In DNA, the CDR3 is TGTGCCAGCAGCTTGCCCGGGGGGTCCTACAATGAGCAGTTCTTC. It translates to CASSLPGGSYNEQFF.

The genes are TRBV5-8 and TRBJ1-2; D may be TRBD1 (5 bases). CDR1 and CDR2 from the germline V gene are SGHTS and YDEGEE. V lost 4 bases and J lost 5, with 12 bases in between. The CDR3 extends over 13 amino acids. CDR3 sequence: CASSGGTGYGYTF. As DNA, the CDR3 is TGTGCCAGCAGCGGGGGGACGGGATATGGCTACACCTTC.

On this clone itself: Other nucleotide sequences in the sample specify the same CDR3. This chain uses TRBV13 with TRBJ1-1, with TRBD1 matching 10 bases. Germline assignment: CDR1 PRHDT and CDR2 FYEKMQ (reference sequence). Germline trimming cut 4 bases from V and 4 bases from J; bases unmatched to any gene: 3. CDR3 length: 14 residues. This CDR3 reads CASSSGQGVTEAFF. Here the CDR3 DNA reads TGTGCCAGCAGCTCTGGACAGGGGGTCACTGAAGCTTTCTTT. The entire variable domain, with the rest obtained from reference TRBV13 and TRBJ1-1, is as follows: AAGVIQSPRHLIKEKRETATLKCYPIPRHDTVYWYQQGPGQDPQFLISFYEKMQSDKGSIPDRFSAQQFSDYHSELNMSSLELGDSALYFCASSSGQGVTEAFFGQGTRLTVV.

The J gene is TRBJ1-1, the V gene TRBV12-2; the D call of TRBD1 is as the table states it, not checked on the DNA. TRBV12-2 constitutes a pseudogene. CDR3 length: 15 residues. The CDR3 nucleotides read TGTGCAAGTCGCTTAAGGACAGTCGAGGGCACTGAAGCTTTCTTT. Its protein product is CASRLRTVEGTEAFF.

This chain joins TRBV2 and TRBJ2-5; D ambiguous. There are 11 residues in the CDR3. Trimming cost V 7 bases and J 5 bases, with 8 bases left between them. Germline loops: CDR1 SNHLY, CDR2 FYNNEI. CDR3 sequence (DNA): TGTGCCAGCACAGCAGCGGAGACCCAGTACTTC. Amino acid sequence: CASTAAETQYF. Together with reference TRBV2 and TRBJ2-5, the CDR3 gives the full variable domain: EPEVTQTPSHQVTQMGQEVILRCVPISNHLYFYWYRQILGQKVEFLVSFYNNEISEKSEIFDDQFSVERPDGSNFTLKIRSTKLEDSAMYFCASTAAETQYFGPGTRLLVL.

The V gene is TRBV19, the J gene TRBJ2-5; no definite D call. V was trimmed by 4 bases and J by 2 bases, leaving 8 bases between them. Germline V gene lookup returns CDR1 LNHDA and CDR2 SQIVND (reference sequence). The CDR3 is 13 residues long. CDR3 in DNA: TGTGCCAGTAGTACTACGAGGCAAGAGACCCAGTACTTC. It specifies CASSTTRQETQYF.

The J gene is TRBJ2-3, the V gene TRBV5-1; 9 nucleotides line up with TRBD1. The CDR3 runs 15 residues. The V gene end was trimmed by 4 bases and the J gene end by 2 bases; junction bases not matched to a gene: 5. Germline CDR1 reads SGHRS; CDR2 reads YFSETQ. CDR3 loop: CASSLQGALTDTQYF. The CDR3 coding sequence is TGCGCCAGCAGCCTACAGGGGGCTCTCACAGATACGCAGTATTTT.